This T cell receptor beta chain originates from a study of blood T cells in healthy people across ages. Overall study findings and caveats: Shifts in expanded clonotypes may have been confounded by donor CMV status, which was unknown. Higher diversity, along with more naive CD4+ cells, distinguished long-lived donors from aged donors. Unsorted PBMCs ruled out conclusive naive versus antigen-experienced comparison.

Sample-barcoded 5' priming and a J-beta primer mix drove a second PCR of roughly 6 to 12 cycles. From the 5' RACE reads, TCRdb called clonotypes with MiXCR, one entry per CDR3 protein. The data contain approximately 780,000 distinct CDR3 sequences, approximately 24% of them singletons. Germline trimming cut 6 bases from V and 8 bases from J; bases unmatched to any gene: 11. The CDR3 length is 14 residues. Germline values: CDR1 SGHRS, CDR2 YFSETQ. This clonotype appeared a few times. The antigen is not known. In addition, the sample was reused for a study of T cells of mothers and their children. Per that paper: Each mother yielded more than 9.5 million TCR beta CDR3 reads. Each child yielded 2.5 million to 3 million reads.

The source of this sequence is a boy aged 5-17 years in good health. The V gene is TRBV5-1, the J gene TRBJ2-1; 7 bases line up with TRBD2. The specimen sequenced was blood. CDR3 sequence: CASKESGALDEQFF. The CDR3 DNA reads TGCGCCAGCAAGGAAAGCGGGGCCTTGGATGAGCAGTTCTTC.